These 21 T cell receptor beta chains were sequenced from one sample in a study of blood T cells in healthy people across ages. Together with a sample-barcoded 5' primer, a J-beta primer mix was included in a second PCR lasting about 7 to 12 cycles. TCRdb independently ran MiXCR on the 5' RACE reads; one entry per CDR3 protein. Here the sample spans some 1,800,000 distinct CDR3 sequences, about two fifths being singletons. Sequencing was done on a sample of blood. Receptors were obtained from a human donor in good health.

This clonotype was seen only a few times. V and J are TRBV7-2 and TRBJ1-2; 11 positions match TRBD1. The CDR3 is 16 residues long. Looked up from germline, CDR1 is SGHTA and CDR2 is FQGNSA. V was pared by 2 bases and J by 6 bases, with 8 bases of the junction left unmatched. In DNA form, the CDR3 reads TGTGCCAGCAGCTTACTCGGACAGGGGGCGCATGATGGCTACACCTTC. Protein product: CASSLLGQGAHDGYTF. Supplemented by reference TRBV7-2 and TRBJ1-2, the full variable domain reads GAGVSQSPSNKVTEKGKDVELRCDPISGHTALYWYRQSLGQGLEFLIYFQGNSAPDKSGLPSDRFSAERTGGSVSTLTIQRTQQEDSAVYLCASSLLGQGAHDGYTFGSGTRLTVV.

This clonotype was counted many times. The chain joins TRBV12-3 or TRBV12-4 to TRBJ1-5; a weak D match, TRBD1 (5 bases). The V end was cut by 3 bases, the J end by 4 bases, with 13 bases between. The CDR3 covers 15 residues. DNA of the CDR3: TGTGCCAGCAGTTTGTTGGGCGGGGGAAATCAGCCCCAGCATTTT. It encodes CASSLLGGGNQPQHF.

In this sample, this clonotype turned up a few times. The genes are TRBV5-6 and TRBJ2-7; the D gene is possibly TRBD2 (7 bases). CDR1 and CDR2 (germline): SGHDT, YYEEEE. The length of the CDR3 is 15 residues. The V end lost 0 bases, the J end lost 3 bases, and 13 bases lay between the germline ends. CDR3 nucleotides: TGTGCCAGCAGCTTGGTCGGGGGGCTCCTCTACGAGCAGTACTTC. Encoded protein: CASSLVGGLLYEQYF.

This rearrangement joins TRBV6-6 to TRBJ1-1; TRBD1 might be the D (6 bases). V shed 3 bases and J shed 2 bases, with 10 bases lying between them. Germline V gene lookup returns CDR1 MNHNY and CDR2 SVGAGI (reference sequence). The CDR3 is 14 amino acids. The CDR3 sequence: CASSYLDSNTEAFF. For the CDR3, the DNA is TGTGCCAGCAGTTATTTGGACAGTAACACTGAAGCTTTCTTT.

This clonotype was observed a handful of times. In nucleotides, the CDR3 is TGCGCCAGCAGCCCCCCCTCACAGGGGTTTTACAATGAGCAGTTCTTC. Residues: CASSPPSQGFYNEQFF. The rearrangement uses TRBV4-1 and TRBJ2-1, with 7 nucleotides matching TRBD1. CDR1 and CDR2 (germline): MGHRA, YSYEKL. The CDR3 is 16 residues long. Trimming cost V 4 bases and J 4 bases; bases outside gene matches: 10.

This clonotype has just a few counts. The CDR3 reads CSAPRGTGYQETQYF. As DNA, the CDR3 is TGCAGTGCTCCTAGGGGGACAGGGTACCAAGAGACCCAGTACTTC. The chain links TRBV20-1 to TRBJ2-5; 9 bases are a match to TRBD1. J lost 0 bases, V lost 5 bases, and 7 bases had no gene match. Looked up from germline, CDR1 is DFQATT and CDR2 is SNEGSKA (reference sequence). This CDR3 is 15 amino acids long.

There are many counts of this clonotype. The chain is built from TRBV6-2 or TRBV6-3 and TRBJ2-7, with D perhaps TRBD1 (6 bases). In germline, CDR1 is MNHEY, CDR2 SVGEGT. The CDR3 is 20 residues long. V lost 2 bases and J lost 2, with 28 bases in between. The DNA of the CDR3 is TGTGCCAGCAGTTACCCGATAATCCGACACGACAGGAACAATCCCTACGAGCAGTACTTC. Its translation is CASSYPIIRHDRNNPYEQYF.

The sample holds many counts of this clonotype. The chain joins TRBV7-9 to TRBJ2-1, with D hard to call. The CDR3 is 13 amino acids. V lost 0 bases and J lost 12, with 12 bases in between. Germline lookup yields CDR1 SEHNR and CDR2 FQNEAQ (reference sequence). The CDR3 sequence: CASSLARVWGQFF. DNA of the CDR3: TGTGCCAGCAGCTTAGCCCGCGTTTGGGGGCAGTTCTTC.

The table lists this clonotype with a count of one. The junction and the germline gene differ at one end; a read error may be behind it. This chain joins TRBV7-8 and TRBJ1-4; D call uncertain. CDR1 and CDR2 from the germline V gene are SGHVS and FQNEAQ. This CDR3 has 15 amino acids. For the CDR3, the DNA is TGTGCCAGCAGCTTAGACGTGGCAGCGAATGAAAAACGGTTTTTT. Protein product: CASSLDVAANEKRFF.

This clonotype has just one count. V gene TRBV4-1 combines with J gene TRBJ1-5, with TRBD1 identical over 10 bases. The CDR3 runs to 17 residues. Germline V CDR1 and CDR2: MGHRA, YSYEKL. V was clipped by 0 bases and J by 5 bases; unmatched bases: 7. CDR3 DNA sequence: TGCGCCAGCAGCCAAGAACCGGGACAGGGGAATGATCAGCCCCAGCATTTT. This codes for CASSQEPGQGNDQPQHF.

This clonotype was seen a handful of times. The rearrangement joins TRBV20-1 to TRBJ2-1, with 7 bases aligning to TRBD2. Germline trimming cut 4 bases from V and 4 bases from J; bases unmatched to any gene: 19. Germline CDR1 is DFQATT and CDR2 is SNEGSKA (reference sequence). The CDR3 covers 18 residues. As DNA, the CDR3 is TGCAGTGCTACCAACCTAGCCAGGGCGGGAGACCTTTACAATGAGCAGTTCTTC. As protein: CSATNLARAGDLYNEQFF.

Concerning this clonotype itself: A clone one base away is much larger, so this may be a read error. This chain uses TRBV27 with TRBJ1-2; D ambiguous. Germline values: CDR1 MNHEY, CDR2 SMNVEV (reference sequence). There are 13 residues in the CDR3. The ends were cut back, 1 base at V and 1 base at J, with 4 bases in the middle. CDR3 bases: TGTGCCAGCAGTTTATTCTTTAACTATGGCTACACCTTC. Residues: CASSLFFNYGYTF.

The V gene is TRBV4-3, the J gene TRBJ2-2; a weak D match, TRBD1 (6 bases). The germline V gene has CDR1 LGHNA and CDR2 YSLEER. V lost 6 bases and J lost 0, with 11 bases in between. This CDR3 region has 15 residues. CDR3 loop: CASRQGTANTGELFF. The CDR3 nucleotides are TGCGCCAGCAGGCAGGGGACCGCGAACACCGGGGAGCTGTTTTTT.

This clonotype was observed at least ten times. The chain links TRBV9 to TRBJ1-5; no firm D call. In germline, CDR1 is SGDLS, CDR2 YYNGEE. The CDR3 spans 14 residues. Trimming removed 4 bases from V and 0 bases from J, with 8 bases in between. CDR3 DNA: TGTGCCAGCAGCAGGAGCTATAGCAATCAGCCCCAGCATTTT. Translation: CASSRSYSNQPQHF.

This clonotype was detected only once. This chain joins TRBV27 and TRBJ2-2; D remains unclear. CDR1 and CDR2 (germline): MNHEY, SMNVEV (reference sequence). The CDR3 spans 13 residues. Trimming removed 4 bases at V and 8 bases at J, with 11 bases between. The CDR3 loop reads CASSWLVGGELFF. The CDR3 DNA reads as TGTGCCAGCAGTTGGCTAGTCGGTGGGGAGCTGTTTTTT.

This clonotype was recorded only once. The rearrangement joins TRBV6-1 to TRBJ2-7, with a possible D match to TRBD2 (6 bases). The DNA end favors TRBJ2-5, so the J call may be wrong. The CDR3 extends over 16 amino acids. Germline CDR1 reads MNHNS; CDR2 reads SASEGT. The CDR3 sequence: CASSETLAANQETQYF. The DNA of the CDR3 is TGTGCCAGCAGTGAAACCTTAGCGGCAAACCAAGAGACCCAGTACTTC.

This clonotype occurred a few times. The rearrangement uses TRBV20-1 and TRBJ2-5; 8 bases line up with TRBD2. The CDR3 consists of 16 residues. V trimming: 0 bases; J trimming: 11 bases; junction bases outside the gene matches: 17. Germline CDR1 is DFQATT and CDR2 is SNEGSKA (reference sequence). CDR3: CSARDARSGGPYEQYF. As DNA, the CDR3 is TGCAGTGCTAGAGATGCACGAAGCGGGGGCCCGTATGAGCAGTACTTC.

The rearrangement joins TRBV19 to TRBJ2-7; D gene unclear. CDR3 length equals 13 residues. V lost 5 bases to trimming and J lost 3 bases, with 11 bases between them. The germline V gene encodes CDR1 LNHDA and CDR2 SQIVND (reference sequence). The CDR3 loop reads CASSFANNYEQYF. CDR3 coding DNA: TGTGCCAGTAGTTTCGCGAACAACTACGAGCAGTACTTC.

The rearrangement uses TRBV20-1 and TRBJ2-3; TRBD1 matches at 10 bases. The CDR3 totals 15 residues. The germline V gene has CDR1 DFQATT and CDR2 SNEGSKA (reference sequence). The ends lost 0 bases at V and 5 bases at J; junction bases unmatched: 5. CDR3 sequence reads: CSARDKDRGLDTQYF. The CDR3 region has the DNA TGCAGTGCTAGAGATAAAGACAGGGGGCTAGATACGCAGTATTTT.

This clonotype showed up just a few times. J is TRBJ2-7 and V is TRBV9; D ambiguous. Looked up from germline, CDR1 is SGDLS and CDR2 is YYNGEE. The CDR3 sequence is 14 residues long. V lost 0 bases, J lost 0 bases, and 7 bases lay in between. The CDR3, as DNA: TGTGCCAGCAGCGTAGCGGCAGACTCCTACGAGCAGTACTTC. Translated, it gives CASSVAADSYEQYF.

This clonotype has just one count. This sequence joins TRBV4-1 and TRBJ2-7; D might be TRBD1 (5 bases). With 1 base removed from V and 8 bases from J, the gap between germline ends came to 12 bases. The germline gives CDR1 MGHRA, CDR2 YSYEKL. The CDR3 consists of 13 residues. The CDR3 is CASSQVPQGQQYF. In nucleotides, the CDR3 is TGCGCCAGCAGCCAAGTACCCCAGGGTCAGCAGTACTTC.